This TCR beta chain originates from a study of CD8+CD57+ T cells in acquired aplastic anemia. Findings and caveats of the study: No significant difference in CD8+ Simpson's diversity was found between patients and controls.

Worth noting for this clonotype: Antigen unknown. Sequence at one end of the junction differs from germline and may be a read error.

Germline loops: CDR1 DFQATT, CDR2 SNEGSKA (reference sequence). The CDR3 extends over 16 amino acids. Genomic DNA constituted the template upon which TCR beta VDJ and CDR3 profiling was performed. Using its own MiXCR run on the reads, TCRdb lists one record per CDR3 protein. The sample has approximately 190,000 distinct CDR3 sequences, 64% seen once. Sequences were obtained from sorted CD4+, CD8+, or CD8+CD57+ T cells (not recorded which) from PBMCs. The V and J genes are TRBV20-1 and TRBJ1-3, with D possibly TRBD1 on 5 matching bases. The origin of this receptor is a human donor with severe aplastic anemia or a healthy control (not recorded which). CDR3 DNA sequence: TGCAGTGCTAGAGCCCGACAGAGACTCTCTGGAAACACCTTATATTTT. Amino acids: CSARARQRLSGNTLYF.